The clone carrying this T cell receptor beta chain appeared a single time. Authors' data handling: Reference gene primer amplification gave nucleated cell count estimates. Assay: immunoSEQ multiplex PCR; the TCRdb copy retains only in-frame clones and omits some. V and J calls and clone size come straight from that table; D and trimming were deduced from the DNA. The repertoire has roughly 80,000 clones, roughly 82% of them found once; the top ten carry 21%. Germline V lookup: CDR1 SGHDN, CDR2 FVKESK. This CDR3 contains 16 residues. V was clipped by 0 bases and J by 2 bases; unmatched bases: 5. The data are from a study of blood T cell repertoires in COVID-19. The overall study: The United States, Italy and Spain provided the acute and convalescent COVID-19 samples. From T cells, B-cell-depleted T cells, or PBMCs came the material, which was cDNA or gDNA.

The chain employs TRBV14 and TRBJ2-3; 7 bases fit TRBD1. The sequenced material came from peripheral blood. This receptor was taken from a human donor in a cohort sampled during active COVID-19. CDR3 residues: CASSQDTGDFTDTQYF. The DNA for the CDR3 is TGTGCCAGCAGCCAAGATACAGGGGATTTCACAGATACGCAGTATTTT. Based on the CDR3 plus reference TRBV14 and TRBJ2-3, the full variable domain is EAGVTQFPSHSVIEKGQTVTLRCDPISGHDNLYWYRRVMGKEIKFLLHFVKESKQDESGMPNNRFLAERTGGTYSTLKVQPAELEDSGVYFCASSQDTGDFTDTQYFGPGTRLTVL.